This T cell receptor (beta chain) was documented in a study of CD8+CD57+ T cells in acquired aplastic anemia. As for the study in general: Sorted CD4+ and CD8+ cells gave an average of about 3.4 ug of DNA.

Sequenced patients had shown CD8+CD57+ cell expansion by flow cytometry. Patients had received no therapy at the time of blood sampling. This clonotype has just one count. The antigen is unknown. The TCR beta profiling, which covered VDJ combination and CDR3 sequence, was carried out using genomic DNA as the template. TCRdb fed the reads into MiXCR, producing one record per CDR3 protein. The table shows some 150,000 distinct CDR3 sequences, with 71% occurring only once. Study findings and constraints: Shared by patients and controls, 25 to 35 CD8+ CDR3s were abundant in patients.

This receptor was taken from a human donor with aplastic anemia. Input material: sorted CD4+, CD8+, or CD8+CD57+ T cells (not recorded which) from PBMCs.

CDR3 coding DNA: TGTGCCACCAGTGATTTACAGGGAGGGACAGATACGCAGTATTTT. Amino acids: CATSDLQGGTDTQYF. The chain combines TRBV24-1 with TRBJ2-3, with D perhaps TRBD2 (7 bases). This CDR3 region has 15 residues. Trimming took 1 base from V and 3 from J, leaving 10 bases between them. CDR1 is KGHDR and CDR2 is SFDVKD in the germline V gene.